These 4 T cell receptor beta chains share one sample of origin, sequenced in a study of blood T cell repertoires in COVID-19. Generated by immunoSEQ multiplex PCR, the TCRdb table keeps only in-frame clones and is missing some. The sample holds about 210,000 clones; roughly four fifths are singletons and the top ten take around 12%. Sequenced sample: peripheral blood. The source is a woman in her thirties or forties with acute or convalescent COVID-19.

The rearrangement joins TRBV14 to TRBJ1-4; 7 nucleotides agree with TRBD1. V shed 0 bases, J shed 7 bases, and the junction held 8 bases outside the gene matches. The CDR3 consists of 16 residues. The germline CDR1 and CDR2 sequences are SGHDN and FVKESK. DNA for the CDR3: TGTGCCAGCAGCCAAGATCGTAAGGGGGCCCCTGAAAAACTGTTTTTT. Translating gives CASSQDRKGAPEKLFF.

This clone was observed a handful of times. This sequence joins TRBV23-1 and TRBJ2-7; 15 bases are shared with TRBD2. TRBV23-1 is placed among ORFs of uncertain function. V shed 4 bases and J 5 bases; nucleotides not matched to a gene: 6. This CDR3 spans 16 amino acids. The CDR3 DNA reads TGCGCCAGCAGTCCGGGACTAGCGGGAGGATGCCACGAGCAGTACTTC. This translates into CASSPGLAGGCHEQYF.

V and J are TRBV6-6 and TRBJ1-2; no reliable D call. CDR1 and CDR2 from the germline V gene are MNHNY and SVGAGI (reference sequence). The CDR3 is 15 residues long. Trimming took off 0 bases at V and 2 bases at J, with 10 bases between the two ends. This CDR3 is CASSYSREGNYGYTF. CDR3 nucleotide sequence: TGTGCCAGCAGTTACTCCCGAGAGGGAAACTATGGCTACACCTTC.

The V gene is TRBV3-1 (or the pseudogene TRBV3-2), the J gene TRBJ2-3; TRBD2 aligns across 8 bases. The J segment lost 0 bases and the V segment lost 5 bases, leaving 13 bases of the junction unmatched. Germline lookup yields CDR1 LGHDT and CDR2 YNNKEL (reference sequence). This CDR3 has 18 residues. CDR3 sequence: CASSSGGLARTSTDTQYF. CDR3 nucleotides: TGTGCCAGCAGCTCGGGCGGACTAGCCCGAACTAGCACAGATACGCAGTATTTT.